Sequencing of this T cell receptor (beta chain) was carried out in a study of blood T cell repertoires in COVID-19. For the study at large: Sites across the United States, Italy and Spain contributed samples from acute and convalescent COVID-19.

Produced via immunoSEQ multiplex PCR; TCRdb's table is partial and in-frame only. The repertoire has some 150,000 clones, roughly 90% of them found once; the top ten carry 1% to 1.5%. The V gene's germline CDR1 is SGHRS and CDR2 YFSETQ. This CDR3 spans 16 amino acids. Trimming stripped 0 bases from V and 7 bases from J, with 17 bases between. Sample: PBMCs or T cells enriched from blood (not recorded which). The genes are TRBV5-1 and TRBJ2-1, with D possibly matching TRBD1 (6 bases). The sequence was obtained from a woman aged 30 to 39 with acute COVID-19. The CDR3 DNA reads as TGCGCCAGCAGCTTGGAAGGGGGAAGTATTTGGAATGAGCAGTTCTTC. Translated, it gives CASSLEGGSIWNEQFF. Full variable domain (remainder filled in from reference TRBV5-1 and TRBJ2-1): KAGVTQTPRYLIKTRGQQVTLSCSPISGHRSVSWYQQTPGQGLQFLFEYFSETQRNKGNFPGRFSGRQFSNSRSEMNVSTLELGDSALYLCASSLEGGSIWNEQFFGPGTRLTVL.